This T cell receptor beta chain derives from a study of blood T cell repertoires in COVID-19. Background on the study: The United States, Italy and Spain supplied acute and convalescent COVID-19 samples. The analysed material was cDNA or gDNA that came from T cells, B-cell-depleted T cells, or PBMCs.

The protocol was immunoSEQ multiplex PCR, while the TCRdb copy is restricted to in-frame clones and leaves out a portion. The table includes about 270,000 clones, roughly 91% detected once. Participants spanned ages about 18 to 95 years and resided in some 22 US areas. Which cohort a participant joined came from the clinical history participants gave. The V gene's germline CDR1 is SGHAT and CDR2 FQDESV (reference sequence). The CDR3 has 15 amino acids. V gave up 8 bases and J gave up 3 bases, with 17 bases separating them. The receptor was derived from a woman aged 40 to 50 with acute COVID-19. The chain recombines TRBV11-1 with TRBJ2-1; D is possibly TRBD1 (5 bases). The sequenced sample was PBMCs or T cells enriched from blood (not recorded which). CDR3 sequence: CASGQLSDIYNEQFF. Here the CDR3 DNA reads TGTGCCAGCGGACAATTGAGTGATATCTACAATGAGCAGTTCTTC.